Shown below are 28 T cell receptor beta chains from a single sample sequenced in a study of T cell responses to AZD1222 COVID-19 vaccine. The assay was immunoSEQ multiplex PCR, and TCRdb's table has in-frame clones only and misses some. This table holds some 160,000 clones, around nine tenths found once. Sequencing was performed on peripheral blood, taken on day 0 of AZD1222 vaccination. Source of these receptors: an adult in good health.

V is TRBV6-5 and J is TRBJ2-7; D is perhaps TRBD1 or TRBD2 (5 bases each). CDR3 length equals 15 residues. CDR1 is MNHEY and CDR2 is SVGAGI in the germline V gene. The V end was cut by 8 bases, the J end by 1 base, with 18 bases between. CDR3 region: CASGNGQGVSYEQYF. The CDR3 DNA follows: TGTGCCAGCGGGAACGGGCAGGGAGTATCCTACGAGCAGTACTTC.

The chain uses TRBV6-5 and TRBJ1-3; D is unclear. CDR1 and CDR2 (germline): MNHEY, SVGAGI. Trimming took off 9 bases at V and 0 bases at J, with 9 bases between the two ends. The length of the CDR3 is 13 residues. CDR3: CASRLLSGNTIYF. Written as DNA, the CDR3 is TGTGCCAGTAGGCTTCTCTCTGGAAACACCATATATTTT.

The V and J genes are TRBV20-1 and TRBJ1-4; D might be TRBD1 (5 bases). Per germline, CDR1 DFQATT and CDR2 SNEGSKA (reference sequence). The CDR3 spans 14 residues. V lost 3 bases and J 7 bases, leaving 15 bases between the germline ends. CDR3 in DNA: TGCAGTGCTAGTGCCAGCCCAGGGCGTGAAAAACTGTTTTTT. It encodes CSASASPGREKLFF.

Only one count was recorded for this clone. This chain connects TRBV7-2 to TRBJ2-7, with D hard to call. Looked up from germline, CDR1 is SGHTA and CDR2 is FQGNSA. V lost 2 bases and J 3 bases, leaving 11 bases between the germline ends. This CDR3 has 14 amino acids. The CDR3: CASSLRTQNYEQYF. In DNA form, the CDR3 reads TGTGCCAGCAGCTTAAGGACGCAGAACTACGAGCAGTACTTC.

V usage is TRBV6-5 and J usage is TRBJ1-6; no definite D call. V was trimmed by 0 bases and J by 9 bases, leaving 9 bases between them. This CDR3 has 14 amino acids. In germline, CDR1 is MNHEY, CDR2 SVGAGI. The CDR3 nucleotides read TGTGCCAGCAGTTACTCTCGGGTTGGTTCACCCCTCCACTTT. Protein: CASSYSRVGSPLHF.

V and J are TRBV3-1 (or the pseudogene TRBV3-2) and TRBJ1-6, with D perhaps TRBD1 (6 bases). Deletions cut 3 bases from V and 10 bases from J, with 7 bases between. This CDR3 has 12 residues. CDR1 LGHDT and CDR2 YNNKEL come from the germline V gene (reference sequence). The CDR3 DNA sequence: TGTGCCAGCAGCCAGGACAGATCACCCCTCCACTTT. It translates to CASSQDRSPLHF.

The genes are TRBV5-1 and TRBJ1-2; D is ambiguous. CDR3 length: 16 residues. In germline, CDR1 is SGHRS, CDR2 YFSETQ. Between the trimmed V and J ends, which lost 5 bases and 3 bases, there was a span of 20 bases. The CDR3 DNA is TGCGCCAGCAGACACACCCCTTCCGAGCGGGACTATGGCTACACCTTC. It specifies CASRHTPSERDYGYTF.

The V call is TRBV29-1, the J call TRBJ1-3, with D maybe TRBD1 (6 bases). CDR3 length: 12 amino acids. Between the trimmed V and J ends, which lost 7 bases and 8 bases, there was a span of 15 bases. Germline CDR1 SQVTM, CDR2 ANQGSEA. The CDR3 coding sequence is TGCAGCGGCGGGACAATAGGAGACACCATATATTTT. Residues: CSGGTIGDTIYF.

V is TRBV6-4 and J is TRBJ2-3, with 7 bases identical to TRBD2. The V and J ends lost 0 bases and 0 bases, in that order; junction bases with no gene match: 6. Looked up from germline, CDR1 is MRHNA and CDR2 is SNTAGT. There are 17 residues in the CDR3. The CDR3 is CASSDSAPGGSTDTQYF. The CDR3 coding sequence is TGTGCCAGCAGTGACTCGGCCCCGGGGGGTAGCACAGATACGCAGTATTTT.

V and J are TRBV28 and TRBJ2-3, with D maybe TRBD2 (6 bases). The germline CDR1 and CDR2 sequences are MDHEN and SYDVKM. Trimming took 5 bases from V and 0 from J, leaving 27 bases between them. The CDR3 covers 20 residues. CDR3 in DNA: TGTGCCAGCAGTGCGAGAGGACTACCCAGAATTTCCTCTAGCACAGATACGCAGTATTTT. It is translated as CASSARGLPRISSSTDTQYF.

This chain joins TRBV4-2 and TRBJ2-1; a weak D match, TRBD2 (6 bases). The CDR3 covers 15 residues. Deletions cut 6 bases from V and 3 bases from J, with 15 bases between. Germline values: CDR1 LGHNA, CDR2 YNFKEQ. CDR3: CASSDPGLFYNEQFF. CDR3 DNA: TGTGCCAGCAGTGATCCGGGACTGTTCTACAATGAGCAGTTCTTC.

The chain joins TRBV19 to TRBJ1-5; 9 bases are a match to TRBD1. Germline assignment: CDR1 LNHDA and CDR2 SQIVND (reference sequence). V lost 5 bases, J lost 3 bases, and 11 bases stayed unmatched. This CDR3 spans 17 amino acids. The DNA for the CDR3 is TGTGCCAGTAGTCTAGGGACAGGGTCGGCAGACAATCAGCCCCAGCATTTT. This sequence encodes CASSLGTGSADNQPQHF.

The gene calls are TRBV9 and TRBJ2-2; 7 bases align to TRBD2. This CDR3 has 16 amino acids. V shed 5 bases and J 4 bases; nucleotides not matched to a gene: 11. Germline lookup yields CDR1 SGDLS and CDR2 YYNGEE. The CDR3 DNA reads TGTGCCAGCAGTCCGCAAGGAGGGAGGGTCACCGGGGAGCTGTTTTTT. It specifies CASSPQGGRVTGELFF.

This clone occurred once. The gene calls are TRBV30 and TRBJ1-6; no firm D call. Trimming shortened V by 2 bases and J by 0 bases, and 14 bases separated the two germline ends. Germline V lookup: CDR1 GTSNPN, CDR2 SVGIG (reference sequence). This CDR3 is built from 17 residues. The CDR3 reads CAWSFRTSSSYNSPLHF. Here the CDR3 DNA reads TGTGCCTGGAGTTTTCGGACGTCGAGCTCCTATAATTCACCCCTCCACTTT.

The CDR3 nucleotides are TGTGCCAGCAGTTTATCGGGAAGAACAGATACGCAGTATTTT. Amino acids: CASSLSGRTDTQYF. The chain is built from TRBV27 and TRBJ2-3; no reliable D call. V was shortened by 0 bases and J by 3 bases, with 7 bases between the two germline ends. Germline V lookup: CDR1 MNHEY, CDR2 SMNVEV (reference sequence). The CDR3 spans 14 residues.

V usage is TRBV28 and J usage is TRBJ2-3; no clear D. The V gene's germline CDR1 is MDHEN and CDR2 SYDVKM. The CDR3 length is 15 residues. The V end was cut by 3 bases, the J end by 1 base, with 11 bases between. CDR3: CASSFGAPGTDTQYF. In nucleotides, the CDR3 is TGTGCCAGCAGTTTTGGCGCCCCGGGCACAGATACGCAGTATTTT.

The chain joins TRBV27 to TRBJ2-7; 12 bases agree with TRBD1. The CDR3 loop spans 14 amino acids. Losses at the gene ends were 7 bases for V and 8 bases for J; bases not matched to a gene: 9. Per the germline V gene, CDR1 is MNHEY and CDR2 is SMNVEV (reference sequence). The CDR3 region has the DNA TGTGCCAGCACCCCATCGGGACAGGGGGCGAAGCAGTACTTC. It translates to CASTPSGQGAKQYF.

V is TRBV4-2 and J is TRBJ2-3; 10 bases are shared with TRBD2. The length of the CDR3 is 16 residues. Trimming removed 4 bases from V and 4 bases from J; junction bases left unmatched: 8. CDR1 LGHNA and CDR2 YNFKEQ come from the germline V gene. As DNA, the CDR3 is TGTGCCAGCAGCCCTCCAGGGACTAGCGACGCAGATACGCAGTATTTT. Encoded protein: CASSPPGTSDADTQYF.

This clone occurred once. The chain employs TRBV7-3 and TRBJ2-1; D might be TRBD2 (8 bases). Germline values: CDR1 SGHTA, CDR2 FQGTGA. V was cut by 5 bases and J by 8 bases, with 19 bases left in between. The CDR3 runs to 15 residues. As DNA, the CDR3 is TGTGCCAGCAGCCGGCACAGGGGACTAGGGGATGAGCAGTTCTTC. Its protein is CASSRHRGLGDEQFF.

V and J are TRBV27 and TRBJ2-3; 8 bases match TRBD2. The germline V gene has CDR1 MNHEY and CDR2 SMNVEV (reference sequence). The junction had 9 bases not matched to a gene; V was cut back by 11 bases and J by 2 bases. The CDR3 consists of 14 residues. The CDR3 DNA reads TGTGCCGCCCGCCCCGGGAGGGCCACAGATACGCAGTATTTT. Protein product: CAARPGRATDTQYF.

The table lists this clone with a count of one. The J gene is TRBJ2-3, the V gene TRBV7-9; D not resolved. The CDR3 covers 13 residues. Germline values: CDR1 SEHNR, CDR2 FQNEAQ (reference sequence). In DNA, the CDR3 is TGTGCGACGGTGAGGCGGTACACAGATACGCAGTATTTT. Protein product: CATVRRYTDTQYF.

CDR3 nucleotide sequence: TGCGCCAGCACTATTAGGACAGGGGATGGCTACACCTTC. Translated: CASTIRTGDGYTF. This chain connects TRBV10-2 to TRBJ1-2; 9 positions agree with TRBD1. The germline V gene has CDR1 WSHSY and CDR2 SAAADI. This CDR3 has 13 residues. J gave up 6 bases and V 7 bases, and 6 bases lay outside the gene matches.

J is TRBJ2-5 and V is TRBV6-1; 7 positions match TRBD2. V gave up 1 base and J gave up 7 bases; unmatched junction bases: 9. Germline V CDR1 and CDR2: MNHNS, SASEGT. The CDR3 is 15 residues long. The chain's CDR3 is CASSEGGGARGTQYF. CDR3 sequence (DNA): TGTGCCAGCAGTGAAGGGGGAGGGGCAAGGGGGACCCAGTACTTC.

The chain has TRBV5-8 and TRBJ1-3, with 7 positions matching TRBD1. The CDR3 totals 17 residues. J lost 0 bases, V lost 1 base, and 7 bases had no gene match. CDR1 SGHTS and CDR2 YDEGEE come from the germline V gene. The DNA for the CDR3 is TGTGCCAGCAGCTTGTGGGGGACAGCAAGCTCTGGAAACACCATATATTTT. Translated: CASSLWGTASSGNTIYF.

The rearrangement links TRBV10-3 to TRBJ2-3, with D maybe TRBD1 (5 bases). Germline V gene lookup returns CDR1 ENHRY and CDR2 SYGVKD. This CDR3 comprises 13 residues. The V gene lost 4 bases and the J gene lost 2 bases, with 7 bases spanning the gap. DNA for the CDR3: TGTGCCATCAGTGGACAGAACACAGATACGCAGTATTTT. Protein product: CAISGQNTDTQYF.

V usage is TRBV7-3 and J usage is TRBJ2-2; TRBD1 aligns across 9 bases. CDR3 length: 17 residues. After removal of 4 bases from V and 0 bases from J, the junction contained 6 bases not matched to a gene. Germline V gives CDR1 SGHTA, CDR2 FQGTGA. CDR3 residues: CASSSPGQGTNTGELFF. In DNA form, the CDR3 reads TGTGCCAGCAGCTCACCGGGACAGGGAACGAACACCGGGGAGCTGTTTTTT.

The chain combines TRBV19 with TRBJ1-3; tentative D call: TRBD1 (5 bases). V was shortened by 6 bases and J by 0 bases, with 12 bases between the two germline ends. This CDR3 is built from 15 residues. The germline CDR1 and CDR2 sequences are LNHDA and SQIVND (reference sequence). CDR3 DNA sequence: TGTGCCAGTAGCCAGGGTCAGCACTCTGGAAACACCATATATTTT. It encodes CASSQGQHSGNTIYF.

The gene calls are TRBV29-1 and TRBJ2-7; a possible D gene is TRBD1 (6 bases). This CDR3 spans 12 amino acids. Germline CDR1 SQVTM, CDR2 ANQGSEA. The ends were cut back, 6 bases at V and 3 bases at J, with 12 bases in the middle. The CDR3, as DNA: TGCAGCGTACGGGGACAACGCTACGAGCAGTACTTC. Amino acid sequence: CSVRGQRYEQYF.